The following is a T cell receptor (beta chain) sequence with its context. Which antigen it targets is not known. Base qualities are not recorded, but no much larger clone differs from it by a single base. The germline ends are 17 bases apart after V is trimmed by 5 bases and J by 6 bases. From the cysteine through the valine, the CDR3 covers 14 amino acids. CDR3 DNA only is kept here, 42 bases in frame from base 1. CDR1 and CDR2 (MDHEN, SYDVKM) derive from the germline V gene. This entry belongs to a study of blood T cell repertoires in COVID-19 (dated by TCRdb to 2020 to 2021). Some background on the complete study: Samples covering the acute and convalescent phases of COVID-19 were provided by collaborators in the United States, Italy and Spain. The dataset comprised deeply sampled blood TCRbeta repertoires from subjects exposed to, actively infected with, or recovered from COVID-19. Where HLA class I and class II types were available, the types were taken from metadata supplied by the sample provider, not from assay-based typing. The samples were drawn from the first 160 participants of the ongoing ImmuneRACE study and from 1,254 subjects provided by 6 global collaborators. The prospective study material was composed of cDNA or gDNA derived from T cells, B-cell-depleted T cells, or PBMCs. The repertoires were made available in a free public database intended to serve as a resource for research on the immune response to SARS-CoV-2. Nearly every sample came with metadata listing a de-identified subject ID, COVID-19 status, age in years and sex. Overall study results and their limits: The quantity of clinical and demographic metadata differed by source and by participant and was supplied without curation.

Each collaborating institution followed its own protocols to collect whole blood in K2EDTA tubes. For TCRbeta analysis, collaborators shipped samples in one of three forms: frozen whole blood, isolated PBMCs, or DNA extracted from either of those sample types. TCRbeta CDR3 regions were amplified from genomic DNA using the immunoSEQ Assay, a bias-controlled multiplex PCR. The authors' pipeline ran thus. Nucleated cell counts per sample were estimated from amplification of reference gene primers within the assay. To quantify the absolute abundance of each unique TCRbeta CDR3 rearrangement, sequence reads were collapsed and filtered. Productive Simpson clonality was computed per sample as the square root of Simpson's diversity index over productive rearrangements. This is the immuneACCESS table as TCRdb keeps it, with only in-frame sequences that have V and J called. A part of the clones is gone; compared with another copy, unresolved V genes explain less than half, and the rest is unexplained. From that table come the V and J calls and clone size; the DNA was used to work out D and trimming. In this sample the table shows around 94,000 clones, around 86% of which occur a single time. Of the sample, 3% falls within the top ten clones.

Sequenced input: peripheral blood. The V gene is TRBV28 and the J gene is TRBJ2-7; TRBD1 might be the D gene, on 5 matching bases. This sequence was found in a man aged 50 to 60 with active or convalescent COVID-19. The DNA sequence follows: TGTGCCAGCAGTAGGCCTGGGGCTGCCGGCGAGCAGTACGTC. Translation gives CASSRPGAAGEQYV.